This T cell receptor (beta chain) was found in a study of blood T cell repertoires in COVID-19. Study background: There were acute and convalescent COVID-19 samples, and they came from the United States, Italy and Spain.

Seattle patients were enrolled while actively infected and followed longitudinally. Method: immunoSEQ multiplex PCR; TCRdb's copy keeps in-frame clones and lacks some. Counted here are roughly 150,000 clones, approximately 91% occurring once; the ten biggest clones make up almost 5%. Germline V gives CDR1 SGHAT, CDR2 FQNNGV. The CDR3 is made up of 13 amino acids. V was shortened by 7 bases and J by 5 bases, with 14 bases between the two germline ends. Sequenced material: peripheral blood. V usage is TRBV11-2 and J usage is TRBJ2-5; a weak D match, TRBD2 (5 bases). The source is a man younger than 35 with COVID-19, enrolled during active disease. The CDR3 nucleotides are TGTGCCAGCACTCCAGAGGGATCGGAGACCCAGTACTTC. Translated: CASTPEGSETQYF.